This T cell receptor (beta chain) was recovered during a study of identical twins. Study outcomes and limitations: In zero-insertion analyses, partial confounding could arise from invariant MAIT and iNKT cells.

TCRdb ran MiXCR on the 5' RACE reads and lists one entry per CDR3 protein. The sample has about 300,000 distinct CDR3 sequences, around 12% seen once; the top ten hold just over 7%. This clonotype has ten or more counts. Its antigen is not known. This CDR3 contains 14 residues. The trim removed 3 bases at V and 7 bases at J, leaving 4 bases unmatched. Per germline, CDR1 SGHTS and CDR2 YDEGEE. Separately, the same data were catalogued under a study of yellow fever vaccine responses in identical twins.

The V call is TRBV5-8, the J call TRBJ1-6, with 7 bases aligning to TRBD1. Specimen: CD8+ T cells sorted from blood. This TCR was recovered from a woman aged 18-29 years in good health. CDR3 bases: TGTGCCAGCAGCTACGGGACAGAGAATTCACCCCTCCACTTT. It codes for CASSYGTENSPLHF.